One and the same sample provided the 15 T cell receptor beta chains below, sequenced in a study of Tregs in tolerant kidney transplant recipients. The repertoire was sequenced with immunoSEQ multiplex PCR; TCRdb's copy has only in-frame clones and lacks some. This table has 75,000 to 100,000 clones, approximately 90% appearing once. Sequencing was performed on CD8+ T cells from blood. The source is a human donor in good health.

The CDR3, as DNA: TGTGCCAGCATGGGGACAGGGGGTGGATACGAGCAGTACTTC. Translation: CASMGTGGGYEQYF. This sequence joins TRBV2 and TRBJ2-7; 11 bases map to TRBD1. Germline lookup yields CDR1 SNHLY and CDR2 FYNNEI. This CDR3 contains 14 residues. After removal of 7 bases from V and 4 bases from J, the junction contained 6 bases not matched to a gene.

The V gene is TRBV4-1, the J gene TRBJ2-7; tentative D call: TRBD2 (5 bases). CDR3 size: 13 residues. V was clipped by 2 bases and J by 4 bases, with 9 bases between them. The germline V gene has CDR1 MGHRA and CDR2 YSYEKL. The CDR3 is CASSQTGIYEQYF. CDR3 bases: TGCGCCAGCAGCCAAACGGGGATTTACGAGCAGTACTTC.

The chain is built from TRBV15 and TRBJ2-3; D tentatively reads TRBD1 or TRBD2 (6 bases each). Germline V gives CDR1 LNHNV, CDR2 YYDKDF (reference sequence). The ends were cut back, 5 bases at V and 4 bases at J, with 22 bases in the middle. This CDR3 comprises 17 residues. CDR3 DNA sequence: TGTGCCACCAGCCCCCGGAGGGCTGGGGGCAGTCCAGATACGCAGTATTTT. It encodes CATSPRRAGGSPDTQYF.

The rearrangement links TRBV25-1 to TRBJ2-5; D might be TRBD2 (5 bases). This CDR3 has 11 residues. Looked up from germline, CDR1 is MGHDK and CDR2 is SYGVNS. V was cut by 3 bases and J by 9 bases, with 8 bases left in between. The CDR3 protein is CASSDGGPQYF. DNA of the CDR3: TGTGCCAGCAGTGATGGAGGCCCCCAGTACTTC. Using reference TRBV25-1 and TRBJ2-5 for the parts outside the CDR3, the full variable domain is EADIYQTPRYLVIGTGKKITLECSQTMGHDKMYWYQQDPGMELHLIHYSYGVNSTEKGDLSSESTVSRIRTEHFPLTLESARPSHTSQYLCASSDGGPQYFGPGTRLLVL.

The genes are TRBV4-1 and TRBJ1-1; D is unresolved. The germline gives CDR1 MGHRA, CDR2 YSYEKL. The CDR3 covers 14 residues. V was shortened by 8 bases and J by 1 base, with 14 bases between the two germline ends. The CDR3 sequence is CASRTGPQNTEAFF. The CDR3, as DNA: TGCGCCAGCCGCACCGGACCCCAGAACACTGAAGCTTTCTTT.

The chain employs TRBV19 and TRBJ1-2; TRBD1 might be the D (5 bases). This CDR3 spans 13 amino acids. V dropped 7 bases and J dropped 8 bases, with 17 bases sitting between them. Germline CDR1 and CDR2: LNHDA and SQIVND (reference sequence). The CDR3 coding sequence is TGTGCCAGTACCATGGGGACGGATTCGGGCTACACCTTC. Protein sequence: CASTMGTDSGYTF.

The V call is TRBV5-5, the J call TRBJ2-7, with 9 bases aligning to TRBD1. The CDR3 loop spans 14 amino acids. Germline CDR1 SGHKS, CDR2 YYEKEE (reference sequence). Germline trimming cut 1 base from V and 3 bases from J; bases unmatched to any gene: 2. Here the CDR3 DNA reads TGTGCCAGCAGCTTGTGGGGACAGGGCTACGAGCAGTACTTC. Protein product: CASSLWGQGYEQYF.

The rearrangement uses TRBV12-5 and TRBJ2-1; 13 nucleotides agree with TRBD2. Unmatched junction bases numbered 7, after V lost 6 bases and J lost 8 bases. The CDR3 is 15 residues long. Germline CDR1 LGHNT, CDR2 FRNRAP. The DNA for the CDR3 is TGTGCTAGTGGAAGGACTAGCGGGAGTCTTTATGAGCAGTTCTTC. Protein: CASGRTSGSLYEQFF.

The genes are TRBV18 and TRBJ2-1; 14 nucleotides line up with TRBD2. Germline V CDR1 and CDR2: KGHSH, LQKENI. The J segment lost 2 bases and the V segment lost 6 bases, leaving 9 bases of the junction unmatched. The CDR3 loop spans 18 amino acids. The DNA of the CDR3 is TGTGCCAGCTCGCTGACTAGCGGGGGGGCCTTCCCCTACAATGAGCAGTTCTTC. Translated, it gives CASSLTSGGAFPYNEQFF.

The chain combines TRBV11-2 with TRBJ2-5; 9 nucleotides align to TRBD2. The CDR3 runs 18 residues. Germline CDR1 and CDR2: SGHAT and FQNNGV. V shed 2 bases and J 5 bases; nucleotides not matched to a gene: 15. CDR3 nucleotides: TGTGCCAGCAGCTTAACTCCGCGGGAGGGAAGGTGGGGGGAGACCCAGTACTTC. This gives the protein CASSLTPREGRWGETQYF.

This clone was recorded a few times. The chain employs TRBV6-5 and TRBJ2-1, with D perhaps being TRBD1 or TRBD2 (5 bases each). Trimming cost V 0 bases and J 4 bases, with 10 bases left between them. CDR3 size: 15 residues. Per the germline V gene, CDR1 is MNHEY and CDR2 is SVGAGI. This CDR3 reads CASSYSGEGYNEQFF. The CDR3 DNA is TGTGCCAGCAGTTACTCGGGGGAAGGATACAATGAGCAGTTCTTC.

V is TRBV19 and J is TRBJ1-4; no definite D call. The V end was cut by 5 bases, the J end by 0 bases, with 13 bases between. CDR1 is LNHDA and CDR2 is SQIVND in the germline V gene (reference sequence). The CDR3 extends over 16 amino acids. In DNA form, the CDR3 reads TGTGCCAGTAGTGGGCTCTCCCTTGCAACTAATGAAAAACTGTTTTTT. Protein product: CASSGLSLATNEKLFF.

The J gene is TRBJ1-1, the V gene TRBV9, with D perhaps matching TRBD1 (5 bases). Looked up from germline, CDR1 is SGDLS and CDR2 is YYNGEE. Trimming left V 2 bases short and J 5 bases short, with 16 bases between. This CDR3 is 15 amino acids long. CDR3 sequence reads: CASSVEGVSRTEAFF. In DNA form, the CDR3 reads TGTGCCAGCAGCGTCGAAGGGGTATCGAGGACTGAAGCTTTCTTT.

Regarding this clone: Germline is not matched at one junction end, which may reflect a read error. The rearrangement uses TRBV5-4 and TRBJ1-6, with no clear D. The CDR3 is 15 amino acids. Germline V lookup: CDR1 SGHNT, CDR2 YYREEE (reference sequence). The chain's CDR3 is CARSLRTAYNSPLHF. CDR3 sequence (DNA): TGTGCCAGAAGCTTGCGGACGGCTTATAATTCACCCCTCCACTTT. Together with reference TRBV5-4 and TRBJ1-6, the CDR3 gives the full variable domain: ETGVTQSPTHLIKTRGQQVTLRCSSQSGHNTVSWYQQALGQGPQFIFQYYREEENGRGNFPPRFSGLQFPNYSSELNVNALELDDSALYLCARSLRTAYNSPLHFGNGTRLTVT.

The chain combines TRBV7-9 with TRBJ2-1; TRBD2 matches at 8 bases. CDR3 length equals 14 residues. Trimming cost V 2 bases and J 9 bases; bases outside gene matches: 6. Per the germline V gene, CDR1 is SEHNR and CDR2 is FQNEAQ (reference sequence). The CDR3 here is CASSLTGRGVEQFF. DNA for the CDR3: TGTGCCAGCAGCTTAACGGGGCGGGGGGTTGAGCAGTTCTTC.